The T cell receptor beta chain described here comes from a study of T cells in Graves' hyperthyroidism and ophthalmopathy. In the study overall: At the time of initial diagnosis and before any treatment, peripheral blood was collected.

Trimming removed 5 bases from V and 1 base from J, with 9 bases in between. The CDR3 consists of 14 residues. This clonotype was seen more than once but under ten times. Amplification targeted TCR beta CDR3 regions from RNA transcripts. The HTBI primer set served for first-round RT-PCR of the TCR CDR3. TCRdb ran MiXCR on the multiplex PCR reads and lists one entry per CDR3 protein. The sample contains 250,000 to 350,000 distinct CDR3 sequences, over 15% of which appear only once. The rearrangement uses TRBV12-3 or TRBV12-4 and TRBJ1-3, with TRBD1 as a possible D gene (5 bases). This clonotype was sampled from a man aged 30-40 years with Graves' hyperthyroidism. Specimen: blood. CDR3 sequence reads: CASSVRESGNTIYF. CDR3 DNA sequence: TGTGCCAGCAGTGTCAGGGAATCTGGAAACACCATATATTTT.